This T cell receptor beta chain emerged from a study of OX40 agonist ivuxolimab in advanced cancers. Overall study context: People who had prior anti-PD-1, anti-PD-L1 or anti-CTLA-4 therapy could take part, and around 39% had some. Findings and limits, study-wide: Normalized T-cell clonal expansion was also low in a subset of nonresponders.

As regards this clone: No antigen is known for it. Other nucleotide sequences in the sample specify the same CDR3.

The table came from immunoSEQ multiplex PCR; TCRdb's copy has only in-frame clones and leaves some out. The repertoire holds about 70,000 clones, with about 81% as singletons. Autoimmune disease history or systemic immunosuppression excluded patients. The CDR3 runs to 13 residues. The germline V gene encodes CDR1 MNHNY and CDR2 SVGAGI (reference sequence). With 0 bases removed from V and 3 bases from J, the gap between germline ends came to 6 bases. This TCR derives from an adult with an advanced solid tumor such as melanoma, head and neck, liver or kidney cancer. The starting material was CD4+ or CD8+ T cells sorted from blood, obtained in a trial of the OX40 agonist ivuxolimab. This sequence joins TRBV6-6 and TRBJ2-7, with D perhaps matching TRBD1 (5 bases). CDR3 sequence reads: CASSYSTGYEQYF. CDR3 DNA sequence: TGTGCCAGCAGTTACTCCACAGGCTACGAGCAGTACTTC.